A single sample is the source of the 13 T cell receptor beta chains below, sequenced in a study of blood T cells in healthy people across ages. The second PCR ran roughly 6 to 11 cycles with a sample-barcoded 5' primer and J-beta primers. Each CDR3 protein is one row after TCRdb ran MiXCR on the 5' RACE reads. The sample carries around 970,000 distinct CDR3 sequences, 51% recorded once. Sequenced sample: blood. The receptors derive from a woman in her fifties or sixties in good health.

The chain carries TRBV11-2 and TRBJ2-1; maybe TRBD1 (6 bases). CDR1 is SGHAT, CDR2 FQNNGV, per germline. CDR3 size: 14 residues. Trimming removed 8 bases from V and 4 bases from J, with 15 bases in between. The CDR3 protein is CASGDGQWYNEQFF. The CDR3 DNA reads TGTGCCAGCGGCGACGGACAGTGGTACAATGAGCAGTTCTTC.

The CDR3 reads CASSRSTSGNADTQYF. Here the CDR3 DNA reads TGTGCCAGCAGTCGTTCGACTAGCGGGAACGCAGATACGCAGTATTTT. V usage is TRBV27 and J usage is TRBJ2-3; 11 nucleotides match TRBD2. The V gene end was trimmed by 5 bases and the J gene end by 4 bases; junction bases not matched to a gene: 8. Per the germline V gene, CDR1 is MNHEY and CDR2 is SMNVEV (reference sequence). This CDR3 spans 16 amino acids.

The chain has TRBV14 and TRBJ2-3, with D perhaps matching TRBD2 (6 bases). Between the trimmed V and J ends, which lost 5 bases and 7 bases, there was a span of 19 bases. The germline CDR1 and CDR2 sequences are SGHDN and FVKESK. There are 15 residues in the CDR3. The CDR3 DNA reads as TGTGCCAGCAGCACCCGGGACGAGGGCGGGAATACGCAGTATTTT. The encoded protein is CASSTRDEGGNTQYF.

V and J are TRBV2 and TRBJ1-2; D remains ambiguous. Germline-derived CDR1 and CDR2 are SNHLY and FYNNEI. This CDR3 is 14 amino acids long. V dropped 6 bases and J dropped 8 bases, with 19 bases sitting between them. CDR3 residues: CASRGTWPLGGYTF. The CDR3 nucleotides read TGTGCCAGCAGAGGTACTTGGCCCTTGGGGGGCTACACCTTC. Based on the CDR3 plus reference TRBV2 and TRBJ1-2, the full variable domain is EPEVTQTPSHQVTQMGQEVILRCVPISNHLYFYWYRQILGQKVEFLVSFYNNEISEKSEIFDDQFSVERPDGSNFTLKIRSTKLEDSAMYFCASRGTWPLGGYTFGSGTRLTVV.

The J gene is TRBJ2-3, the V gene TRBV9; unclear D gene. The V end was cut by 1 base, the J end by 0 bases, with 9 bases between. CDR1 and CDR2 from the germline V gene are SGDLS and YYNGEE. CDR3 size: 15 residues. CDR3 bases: TGTGCCAGCAGCGTACGCCCAGCTAGCACAGATACGCAGTATTTT. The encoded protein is CASSVRPASTDTQYF.

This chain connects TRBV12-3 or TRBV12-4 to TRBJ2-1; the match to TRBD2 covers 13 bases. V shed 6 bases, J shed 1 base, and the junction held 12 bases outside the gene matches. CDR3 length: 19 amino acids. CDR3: CASSSFPTSGRASYNEQFF. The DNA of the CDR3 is TGTGCCAGCAGCAGCTTTCCCACTAGCGGGAGGGCGTCCTACAATGAGCAGTTCTTC.

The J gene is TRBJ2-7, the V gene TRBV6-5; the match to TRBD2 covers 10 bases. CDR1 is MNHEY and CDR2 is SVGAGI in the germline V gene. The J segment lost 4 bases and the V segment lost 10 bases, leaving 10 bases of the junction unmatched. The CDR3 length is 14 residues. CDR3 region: CATATSGFEYEQYF. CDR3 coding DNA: TGTGCCACCGCGACTAGCGGGTTCGAATACGAGCAGTACTTC.

Here the CDR3 reads CASSLEVRQRGYTF. CDR3 DNA: TGCGCCAGCAGCTTGGAGGTTCGTCAGAGAGGCTACACCTTC. The V and J genes are TRBV5-1 and TRBJ1-2; no definite D call. Trimming removed 0 bases from V and 8 bases from J, with 14 bases in between. The germline V gene encodes CDR1 SGHRS and CDR2 YFSETQ. This CDR3 has 14 residues.

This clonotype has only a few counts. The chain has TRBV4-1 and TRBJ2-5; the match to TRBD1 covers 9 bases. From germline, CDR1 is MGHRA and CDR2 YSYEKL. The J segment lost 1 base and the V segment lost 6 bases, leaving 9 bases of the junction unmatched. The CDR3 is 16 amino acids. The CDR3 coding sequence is TGCGCCAGCAGTCAGGGACAGGGCCTGATCCAAGAGACCCAGTACTTC. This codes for CASSQGQGLIQETQYF.

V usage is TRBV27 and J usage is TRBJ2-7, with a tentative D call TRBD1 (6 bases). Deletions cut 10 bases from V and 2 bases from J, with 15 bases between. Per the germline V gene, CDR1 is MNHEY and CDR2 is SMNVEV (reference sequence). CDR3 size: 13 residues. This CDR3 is CAIQTGSPYEQYF. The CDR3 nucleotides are TGTGCCATCCAGACAGGATCCCCCTACGAGCAGTACTTC.

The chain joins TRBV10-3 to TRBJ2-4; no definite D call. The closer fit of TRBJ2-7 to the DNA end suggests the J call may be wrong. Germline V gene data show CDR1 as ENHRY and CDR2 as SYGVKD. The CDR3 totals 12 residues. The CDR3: CAISDGVYEQYF. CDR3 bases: TGTGCCATCAGTGATGGGGTTTACGAGCAGTACTTC.

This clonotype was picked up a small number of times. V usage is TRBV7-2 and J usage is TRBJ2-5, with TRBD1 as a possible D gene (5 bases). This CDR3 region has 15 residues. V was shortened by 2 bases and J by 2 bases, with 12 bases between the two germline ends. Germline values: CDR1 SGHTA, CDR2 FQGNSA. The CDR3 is CASSLQGSTQETQYF. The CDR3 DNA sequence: TGTGCCAGCAGCTTACAGGGTTCGACGCAAGAGACCCAGTACTTC.

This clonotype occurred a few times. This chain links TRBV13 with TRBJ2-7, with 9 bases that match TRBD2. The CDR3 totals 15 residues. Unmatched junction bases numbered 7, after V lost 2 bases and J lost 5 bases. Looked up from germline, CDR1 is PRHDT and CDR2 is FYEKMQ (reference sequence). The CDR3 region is CASSLLAGIANEQYF. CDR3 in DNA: TGTGCCAGCAGCTTACTAGCGGGGATAGCGAACGAGCAGTACTTC. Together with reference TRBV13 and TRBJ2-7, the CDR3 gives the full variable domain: AAGVIQSPRHLIKEKRETATLKCYPIPRHDTVYWYQQGPGQDPQFLISFYEKMQSDKGSIPDRFSAQQFSDYHSELNMSSLELGDSALYFCASSLLAGIANEQYFGPGTRLTVT.